What follows are 27 T cell receptor beta chains derived from one specimen sequenced in a study of CD8 T cells in ankylosing spondylitis. TCRdb reprocessed the 5' RACE reads with MiXCR, giving one entry per CDR3 protein. Here the sample spans roughly 68,000 distinct CDR3 sequences, 6.2% being singletons. Source material: synovial fluid, either unsorted or a sorted T cell fraction (not recorded which). The source of these receptors is a male donor with ankylosing spondylitis.

There are a few counts of this clonotype. This chain links TRBV19 with TRBJ2-5; the D is unclear. CDR1 and CDR2 from the germline V gene are LNHDA and SQIVND (reference sequence). V dropped 7 bases and J dropped 5 bases, with 14 bases sitting between them. The CDR3 has 13 amino acids. The CDR3 DNA reads as TGTGCCAGTAAGCCTCCCTGGTTGGAGACCCAGTACTTC. Protein: CASKPPWLETQYF.

This clonotype has ten or more counts. The CDR3 sequence is CASSLTEGKYEQYF. In nucleotides, the CDR3 is TGTGCCAGCAGCTTAACGGAGGGAAAATACGAGCAGTACTTC. This rearrangement joins TRBV7-8 to TRBJ2-7, with a weak D call TRBD2 (6 bases). The CDR3 runs 14 residues. Germline V gives CDR1 SGHVS, CDR2 FQNEAQ. V was cut by 2 bases and J by 4 bases, with 12 bases left in between.

This clonotype has ten or more counts. The chain uses TRBV2 and TRBJ1-5; the D gene is possibly TRBD1 (6 bases). The CDR3 runs 15 residues. Trimming shortened V by 6 bases and J by 5 bases, and 17 bases separated the two germline ends. Germline values: CDR1 SNHLY, CDR2 FYNNEI. CDR3 bases: TGTGCCAGCAGCCCGACAGGTCTGCACGATCAGCCCCAGCATTTT. Amino acids: CASSPTGLHDQPQHF.

This clonotype occurred many times. The V gene is TRBV12-3 or TRBV12-4, the J gene TRBJ2-4, with D unclear. V dropped 6 bases and J dropped 5 bases, with 17 bases sitting between them. CDR3 length: 15 amino acids. CDR3 loop: CASSPAYIPQNIQYF. The CDR3 DNA reads as TGTGCCAGCAGCCCAGCCTATATTCCGCAAAACATTCAGTACTTC.

This clonotype was detected many times. The chain combines TRBV20-1 with TRBJ2-3, with D uncertain. This CDR3 contains 14 residues. V was shortened by 3 bases and J by 1 base, with 11 bases between the two germline ends. Germline V lookup: CDR1 DFQATT, CDR2 SNEGSKA (reference sequence). The CDR3 protein is CSARGGIGTDTQYF. DNA of the CDR3: TGCAGTGCTAGGGGCGGAATAGGCACAGATACGCAGTATTTT.

This clonotype was counted only a few times. The J gene is TRBJ2-5, the V gene TRBV9; D not certain. Germline CDR1 reads SGDLS; CDR2 reads YYNGEE. The V and J ends lost 1 base and 4 bases respectively, with 17 bases between them. This CDR3 has 16 amino acids. The CDR3 DNA reads TGTGCCAGCAGCGTAAACTGGGGATGGGGTGGAGAGACCCAGTACTTC. Translated, it gives CASSVNWGWGGETQYF. The full variable domain, rest sourced from reference TRBV9 and TRBJ2-5, is DSGVTQTPKHLITATGQRVTLRCSPRSGDLSVYWYQQSLDQGLQFLIQYYNGEERAKGNILERFSAQQFPDLHSELNLSSLELGDSALYFCASSVNWGWGGETQYFGPGTRLLVL.

This clonotype was detected only a few times. The genes are TRBV11-3 and TRBJ2-2; D not resolved. Germline V lookup: CDR1 SGHNT, CDR2 YENEEA. The CDR3 runs 14 residues. Deletions cut 0 bases from V and 4 bases from J, with 6 bases between. Here the CDR3 DNA reads TGTGCCAGCAGCTTAGATCGTGGCACCGGGGAGCTGTTTTTT. Protein: CASSLDRGTGELFF.

This clonotype was detected many times. V is TRBV4-3 and J is TRBJ2-1, with TRBD2 matching 10 bases. CDR3 length: 16 amino acids. CDR1 is LGHNA, CDR2 YSLEER, per germline. V shed 3 bases and J 2 bases; nucleotides not matched to a gene: 4. CDR3 residues: CASSQGLATTYNEQFF. CDR3 in DNA: TGCGCCAGCAGCCAGGGACTAGCGACCACCTACAATGAGCAGTTCTTC.

This chain uses TRBV12-3 or TRBV12-4 with TRBJ1-5, with D hard to call. There are 16 residues in the CDR3. V lost 5 bases to trimming and J lost 1 base, with 15 bases between them. CDR3 nucleotides: TGTGCCAGCAGTAACCAAGACGGTATAAGCAATCAGCCCCAGCATTTT. Translating gives CASSNQDGISNQPQHF.

This clonotype was observed at least ten times. The chain carries TRBV11-3 and TRBJ1-1; 8 bases match TRBD1. CDR1 is SGHNT, CDR2 YENEEA, per germline. V shed 5 bases, J shed 11 bases, and the junction held 7 bases outside the gene matches. The CDR3 has 12 residues. CDR3 DNA: TGTGCCAGCAGCACCGGACAGGGTGGCGCTTTCTTT. Its protein is CASSTGQGGAFF.

This clonotype was seen many times. The J gene is TRBJ2-7, the V gene TRBV5-1; TRBD1 is a possible D gene (6 bases). Germline V CDR1 and CDR2: SGHRS, YFSETQ. Trimming removed 4 bases from V and 3 bases from J, with 11 bases in between. The CDR3 totals 13 residues. The CDR3 DNA follows: TGCGCCAGCAGCGACAGGAGGCTCTACGAGCAGTACTTC. Residues: CASSDRRLYEQYF.

In this sample, this clonotype turned up many times. This chain links TRBV5-5 with TRBJ1-1; tentatively, D is TRBD1 (5 bases). V was shortened by 3 bases and J by 4 bases, with 16 bases between the two germline ends. CDR1 and CDR2 from the germline V gene are SGHKS and YYEKEE (reference sequence). The CDR3 has 15 amino acids. CDR3 sequence: CASSWETGGTTEAFF. The DNA of the CDR3 is TGTGCCAGCAGCTGGGAAACAGGAGGGACCACTGAAGCTTTCTTT.

Many counts were recorded for this clonotype. V gene TRBV7-2 combines with J gene TRBJ2-1; D is unresolved. CDR1 is SGHTA, CDR2 FQGNSA, per germline. The CDR3 is made up of 15 amino acids. V was shortened by 3 bases and J by 2 bases, with 11 bases between the two germline ends. The CDR3 sequence: CASSFSAGPYNEQFF. The CDR3 nucleotides read TGTGCCAGCAGCTTCTCGGCAGGCCCCTACAATGAGCAGTTCTTC.

In this sample, this clonotype turned up a few times. The genes are TRBV30 and TRBJ2-5, with D maybe TRBD2 (5 bases). Trimming removed 1 base at V and 5 bases at J, with 14 bases between. The V gene's germline CDR1 is GTSNPN and CDR2 SVGIG (reference sequence). The CDR3 is made up of 14 amino acids. CDR3 protein: CAWSAVARGETQYF. The CDR3 DNA reads TGTGCCTGGAGTGCAGTAGCCAGAGGGGAGACCCAGTACTTC.

This clonotype was picked up many times. The chain is built from TRBV20-1 and TRBJ1-3; 7 nucleotides agree with TRBD1. The germline V gene encodes CDR1 DFQATT and CDR2 SNEGSKA (reference sequence). Unmatched junction bases numbered 8, after V lost 5 bases and J lost 4 bases. The CDR3 totals 14 residues. The CDR3 loop reads CSAAPGQFGNTIYF. The CDR3 DNA reads TGCAGTGCTGCCCCGGGACAGTTCGGAAACACCATATATTTT.

This clonotype was observed many times. The chain couples TRBV20-1 to TRBJ2-3; D gene ambiguous. The length of the CDR3 is 14 residues. Germline CDR1 is DFQATT and CDR2 is SNEGSKA (reference sequence). CDR3 protein: CSYEIRVGTDTQYF. DNA of the CDR3: TGCAGCTACGAGATACGAGTGGGCACAGATACGCAGTATTTT.

This clonotype appeared many times. V and J are TRBV4-2 and TRBJ2-6; either TRBD1 or TRBD2 may fit D (6 bases each). Germline CDR1 LGHNA, CDR2 YNFKEQ. V lost 5 bases to trimming and J lost 0 bases, with 20 bases between them. The CDR3 is made up of 19 amino acids. DNA for the CDR3: TGTGCCAGCAGCGGGTGGATTGGGGGGCTGCGCTCTGGGGCCAACGTCCTGACTTTC. Translation: CASSGWIGGLRSGANVLTF.

There are a few counts of this clonotype. The chain has TRBV2 and TRBJ2-5; D not resolved. Deletions cut 5 bases from V and 0 bases from J, with 7 bases between. Per germline, CDR1 SNHLY and CDR2 FYNNEI. CDR3 size: 13 residues. In DNA, the CDR3 is TGTGCCAGCAGTAGAATGTACCAAGAGACCCAGTACTTC. Translation: CASSRMYQETQYF.

Many counts were recorded for this clonotype. V and J are TRBV11-3 and TRBJ1-5; D is ambiguous. Trimming cost V 1 base and J 5 bases, with 6 bases left between them. This CDR3 has 13 amino acids. Germline CDR1 and CDR2: SGHNT and YENEEA. CDR3 protein: CASSLVADQPQHF. The CDR3 nucleotides are TGTGCCAGCAGCTTAGTTGCCGATCAGCCCCAGCATTTT. Using reference TRBV11-3 and TRBJ1-5 for the parts outside the CDR3, the full variable domain is EAGVVQSPRYKIIEKKQPVAFWCNPISGHNTLYWYLQNLGQGPELLIRYENEEAVDDSQLPKDRFSAERLKGVDSTLKIQPAELGDSAVYLCASSLVADQPQHFGDGTRLSIL.

In this sample, this clonotype turned up a few times. The chain joins TRBV7-8 to TRBJ2-7; D is possibly TRBD2 (5 bases). V lost 5 bases and J lost 3, with 11 bases in between. This CDR3 contains 13 residues. Germline V gives CDR1 SGHVS, CDR2 FQNEAQ. CDR3 in DNA: TGTGCCAGCAGCGCCGTCCGGGGCTACGAGCAGTACTTC. This codes for CASSAVRGYEQYF.

This clonotype was observed at least ten times. This rearrangement joins TRBV20-1 to TRBJ1-2; tentative D call: TRBD1 (6 bases). V was shortened by 6 bases and J by 7 bases, with 15 bases between the two germline ends. The CDR3 runs 12 residues. CDR1 is DFQATT, CDR2 SNEGSKA, per germline (reference sequence). CDR3 nucleotide sequence: TGCAGTGCAGGGGGTAGGGGTCCTGGCTACACCTTC. It encodes CSAGGRGPGYTF.

In this sample, this clonotype turned up many times. The chain employs TRBV28 and TRBJ1-2, with no clear D. Germline lookup yields CDR1 MDHEN and CDR2 SYDVKM. The CDR3 is 13 amino acids. V was cut by 0 bases and J by 5 bases, with 7 bases left in between. CDR3 in DNA: TGTGCCAGCAGTTTATGGCAGTTATATGGCTACACCTTC. This gives the protein CASSLWQLYGYTF.

This clonotype was seen repeatedly, ten times or more. CDR3 amino acids: CASSLPTGFNEQYF. In DNA form, the CDR3 reads TGTGCCAGCAGTTTACCTACAGGGTTCAACGAGCAGTACTTC. This sequence joins TRBV27 and TRBJ2-7, with D possibly being TRBD1 (6 bases). V dropped 2 bases and J dropped 5 bases, with 13 bases sitting between them. The CDR3 covers 14 residues. Germline assignment: CDR1 MNHEY and CDR2 SMNVEV (reference sequence).

V gene TRBV4-2 combines with J gene TRBJ2-7; possible D gene TRBD1, 6 bases. The CDR3 is made up of 15 amino acids. V was pared by 0 bases and J by 7 bases, with 16 bases between. Per the germline V gene, CDR1 is LGHNA and CDR2 is YNFKEQ. CDR3 DNA sequence: TGTGCCAGCAGCCAAGATTTCCACAGGGTCGGGGAGCAGTACTTC. It specifies CASSQDFHRVGEQYF.

Many counts were recorded for this clonotype. The genes are TRBV9 and TRBJ2-7; D perhaps matches TRBD2 (5 bases). The CDR3 is made up of 13 amino acids. Germline V gene data show CDR1 as SGDLS and CDR2 as YYNGEE. V gave up 3 bases and J gave up 9 bases, with 16 bases separating them. CDR3 in amino acids: CASSGGSPLGQYF. CDR3 nucleotide sequence: TGTGCCAGCAGCGGAGGGAGTCCCCTTGGGCAGTACTTC.

V is TRBV9 and J is TRBJ2-3; D call uncertain. Deletions cut 2 bases from V and 6 bases from J, with 13 bases between. Germline V gives CDR1 SGDLS, CDR2 YYNGEE. CDR3 length equals 14 residues. The CDR3 nucleotides are TGTGCCAGCAGCGTGTACCCACTACAGGATACGCAGTATTTT. It translates to CASSVYPLQDTQYF.

This clonotype is classed as medium-sized (0.01 to 0.1%). J is TRBJ2-3 and V is TRBV6-1; 7 positions match TRBD1. Germline loops: CDR1 MNHNS, CDR2 SASEGT. The trim removed 5 bases at V and 6 bases at J, leaving 8 bases unmatched. The CDR3 runs to 14 residues. CDR3 residues: CASSLGGAEDTQYF. The CDR3 region has the DNA TGTGCCAGCAGTCTAGGGGGCGCTGAGGATACGCAGTATTTT.